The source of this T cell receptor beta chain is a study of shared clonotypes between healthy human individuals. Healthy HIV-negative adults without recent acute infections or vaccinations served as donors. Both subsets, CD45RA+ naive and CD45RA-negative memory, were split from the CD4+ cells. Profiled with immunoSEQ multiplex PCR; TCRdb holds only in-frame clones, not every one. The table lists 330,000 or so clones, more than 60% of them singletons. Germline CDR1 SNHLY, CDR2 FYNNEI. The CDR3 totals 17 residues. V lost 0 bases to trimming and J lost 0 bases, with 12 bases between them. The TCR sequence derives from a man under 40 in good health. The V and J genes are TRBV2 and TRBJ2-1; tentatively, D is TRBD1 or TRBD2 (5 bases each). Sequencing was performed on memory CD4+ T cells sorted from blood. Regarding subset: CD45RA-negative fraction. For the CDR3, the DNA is TGTGCCAGCAGTGAAGCGCCCGGGGCCAGCTCCTACAATGAGCAGTTCTTC. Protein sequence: CASSEAPGASSYNEQFF.